The clone carrying this TCR beta chain was found once. Germline loops: CDR1 MNHEY, CDR2 SMNVEV (reference sequence). The trim removed 2 bases at V and 6 bases at J, leaving 8 bases unmatched. The CDR3 sequence is 15 residues long. This sample stems from a study of blood T cell repertoires in COVID-19. Study-level information: Sites in the United States, Italy and Spain provided acute and convalescent COVID-19 samples.

Enrolment of Seattle patients took place during active infection, and they were followed longitudinally. Repertoires were generated with immunoSEQ multiplex PCR, while TCRdb's copy carries only in-frame clones and drops some. The profile covers roughly 170,000 clones, with about four fifths appearing a single time and about 7.8% taken by the ten largest. The clonotype comes from a woman between 55 and 75 years old with COVID-19, enrolled during active disease. Sequencing was done on a sample of peripheral blood. J is TRBJ2-7 and V is TRBV27, with 9 bases matching TRBD2. The DNA of the CDR3 is TGTGCCAGCAGTTTAGTTAGCGGGAGTCTGAGCGAGCAGTACTTC. Translated: CASSLVSGSLSEQYF.